Each of the 27 T cell receptor beta chains below was sequenced from the same sample in a study of T cell repertoires in cytomegalovirus infection. In TCRdb, the reads were re-called with MiXCR into one record per CDR3 protein. The data show 250,000 or so distinct CDR3 sequences, more than 15% seen once. The sample comprised CD8+ T cells from PBMCs. These TCRs come from a human donor in good health (CMV status not recorded). Some clones in this sample may be carry-over from other donors' samples.

The rearrangement links TRBV7-6 to TRBJ2-1, with 7 bases matching TRBD2. The CDR3 is 15 residues long. Trimming cost V 4 bases and J 1 base; bases outside gene matches: 4. Germline loops: CDR1 SGHVS, CDR2 FNYEAQ. CDR3 coding DNA: TGTGCCAGCAGCTCCCAGCGGGGTTCCTACAATGAGCAGTTCTTC. Amino acid sequence: CASSSQRGSYNEQFF.

This clonotype was recorded once. This chain connects TRBV4-2 to TRBJ2-1; TRBD1 agrees at 11 bases. There are 16 residues in the CDR3. V was clipped by 1 base and J by 9 bases; unmatched bases: 8. In germline, CDR1 is LGHNA, CDR2 YNFKEQ. The DNA of the CDR3 is TGTGCCAGCAGCCAAGCCGAGGTGGGGACAGGGGGTGAGCAGTTCTTC. Its translation: CASSQAEVGTGGEQFF.

This clonotype was seen at least ten times. V gene TRBV7-3 combines with J gene TRBJ2-1; 8 bases map to TRBD1. J gave up 6 bases and V 5 bases, and 9 bases lay outside the gene matches. Germline CDR1 SGHTA, CDR2 FQGTGA. This CDR3 region has 15 residues. This CDR3 is CASSTLDREGNEQFF. The DNA of the CDR3 is TGTGCCAGCAGCACTTTGGACAGGGAAGGCAATGAGCAGTTCTTC.

This clonotype has just a few counts. This sequence joins TRBV27 and TRBJ2-7; the match to TRBD1 covers 9 bases. The V and J ends lost 8 bases and 2 bases, in that order; junction bases with no gene match: 7. The germline gives CDR1 MNHEY, CDR2 SMNVEV (reference sequence). The CDR3 consists of 14 residues. CDR3 in amino acids: CASRYGTGPYEQYF. As DNA, the CDR3 is TGTGCCAGCCGATACGGGACAGGGCCCTACGAGCAGTACTTC.

This rearrangement joins TRBV7-6 to TRBJ2-7, with 9 bases matching TRBD1. There are 16 residues in the CDR3. Germline-derived CDR1 and CDR2 are SGHVS and FNYEAQ. V was pared by 4 bases and J by 5 bases, with 12 bases of the junction left unmatched. This chain's CDR3 is CASSSQPGQGGNEQYF. The DNA of the CDR3 is TGTGCCAGCAGCTCGCAACCGGGACAGGGCGGAAACGAGCAGTACTTC.

This clonotype appeared many times. J is TRBJ2-1 and V is TRBV7-6; 9 bases agree with TRBD2. This CDR3 is built from 18 residues. J lost 5 bases, V lost 2 bases, and 13 bases had no gene match. CDR1 SGHVS and CDR2 FNYEAQ come from the germline V gene. The CDR3 loop reads CASSLFGLGGGGNNEQFF. CDR3 DNA sequence: TGTGCCAGCAGCTTATTCGGGCTTGGCGGGGGGGGAAACAATGAGCAGTTCTTC.

This clonotype has a count of ten or more. The CDR3 protein is CASSATEHYEQYF. The CDR3, as DNA: TGTGCCAGTAGTGCGACAGAGCACTACGAGCAGTACTTC. The chain carries TRBV19 and TRBJ2-7; possibly TRBD1 for D (5 bases). Per the germline V gene, CDR1 is LNHDA and CDR2 is SQIVND (reference sequence). The CDR3 loop spans 13 amino acids. Trimming shortened V by 5 bases and J by 3 bases, and 11 bases separated the two germline ends.

This clonotype was seen more than once but under ten times. The chain links TRBV7-9 to TRBJ1-1, with unresolved D. The V gene lost 1 base and the J gene lost 1 base, with 10 bases spanning the gap. There are 15 residues in the CDR3. The germline V gene encodes CDR1 SEHNR and CDR2 FQNEAQ (reference sequence). CDR3 coding DNA: TGTGCCAGCAGCTTAGATTACACACCGAACACTGAAGCTTTCTTT. This encodes CASSLDYTPNTEAFF.

The rearrangement uses TRBV20-1 and TRBJ1-1; D not resolved. CDR1 is DFQATT, CDR2 SNEGSKA, per germline (reference sequence). Trimming took off 3 bases at V and 0 bases at J, with 17 bases between the two ends. CDR3 length: 16 residues. The CDR3 region has the DNA TGCAGTGCTAGGACAATGAACGAGGATATGAACACTGAAGCTTTCTTT. Amino acids: CSARTMNEDMNTEAFF.

This clonotype was found a few times. This chain links TRBV6-5 with TRBJ2-1, with 7 bases aligning to TRBD2. Germline V gene lookup returns CDR1 MNHEY and CDR2 SVGAGI. The CDR3 sequence is 15 residues long. V lost 6 bases and J lost 0; bases outside the gene matches: 5. In DNA form, the CDR3 reads TGTGCCAGCAGAGCGGGACGGTTCTCCTACAATGAGCAGTTCTTC. It is translated as CASRAGRFSYNEQFF.

The sample holds a few counts of this clonotype. The CDR3 DNA sequence: TGCAGCGTTGAAGACGGTGAGGGCACCGCGAGCTCTGGGGCCAACGTCCTGACTTTC. Encoded protein: CSVEDGEGTASSGANVLTF. The chain couples TRBV29-1 to TRBJ2-6; D is perhaps TRBD2 (5 bases). CDR3 length equals 19 residues. Germline V gives CDR1 SQVTM, CDR2 ANQGSEA. Trimming took 0 bases from V and 0 from J, leaving 18 bases between them.

Concerning this clonotype itself: The junction differs from germline at one of its ends, possibly a read error. This chain uses TRBV6-2 or TRBV6-3 with TRBJ1-1; TRBD1 aligns across 12 bases. Germline values: CDR1 MNHEY, CDR2 SVGEGT. The CDR3 sequence is 17 residues long. The DNA of the CDR3 is TGTACCAGCAGTCGAACTCCGGGACAGGGGGCGAGCACTGAAGCTTTCTTT. It yields the protein CTSSRTPGQGASTEAFF.

There are a few counts of this clonotype. V and J are TRBV2 and TRBJ2-2; TRBD1 matches 7 bases. Looked up from germline, CDR1 is SNHLY and CDR2 is FYNNEI. V lost 5 bases, J lost 6 bases, and 6 bases stayed unmatched. This CDR3 is built from 14 residues. CDR3 in DNA: TGTGCCAGCAGTAAAAACAGGGGCGCCGGGGAGCTGTTTTTT. It encodes CASSKNRGAGELFF.

This clonotype was detected a few times. This chain joins TRBV29-1 and TRBJ1-1; no definite D call. Germline V gene sequence: CDR1 SQVTM, CDR2 ANQGSEA. This CDR3 region has 11 residues. The germline V and J ends were trimmed by 4 bases and 1 base, with 4 bases remaining between them. CDR3 sequence: CSVGQNTEAFF. CDR3 sequence (DNA): TGCAGCGTTGGACAGAACACTGAAGCTTTCTTT.

The sample holds a few counts of this clonotype. The genes are TRBV7-6 and TRBJ2-1, with 10 positions matching TRBD2. Germline lookup yields CDR1 SGHVS and CDR2 FNYEAQ. The CDR3 contains 20 residues. With 1 base clipped from V and 1 base from J, the junction kept 13 bases outside the gene matches. CDR3 loop: CASSLVPSGGPLGSYNEQFF. The CDR3 DNA follows: TGTGCCAGCAGCTTAGTCCCTAGCGGGGGCCCCCTGGGATCCTACAATGAGCAGTTCTTC.

The V and J genes are TRBV5-5 and TRBJ2-2; D is unclear. Germline V gene sequence: CDR1 SGHKS, CDR2 YYEKEE (reference sequence). Trimming removed 2 bases at V and 1 base at J, with 9 bases between. CDR3 length equals 15 residues. The CDR3 DNA reads TGTGCCAGCAGCTTTTGGTCGGAGAACACCGGGGAGCTGTTTTTT. Translating it yields CASSFWSENTGELFF.

This chain joins TRBV5-6 and TRBJ2-1; 7 nucleotides line up with TRBD2. Germline-derived CDR1 and CDR2 are SGHDT and YYEEEE. CDR3 size: 14 residues. V was pared by 4 bases and J by 4 bases, with 5 bases of the junction left unmatched. In DNA, the CDR3 is TGTGCCAGCAGCGCGGGGGTAATGTACAATGAGCAGTTCTTC. As protein: CASSAGVMYNEQFF.

The chain uses TRBV4-1 and TRBJ2-1; possible D gene TRBD2, 6 bases. The germline CDR1 and CDR2 sequences are MGHRA and YSYEKL. The V end lost 1 base, the J end lost 0 bases, and 13 bases lay between the germline ends. The CDR3 has 17 amino acids. In DNA form, the CDR3 reads TGCGCCAGCAGCCAAGTGGCGGGGACCAGCTCCTACAATGAGCAGTTCTTC. Translated: CASSQVAGTSSYNEQFF.

V is TRBV7-8 and J is TRBJ1-1, with D possibly TRBD1 on 5 matching bases. The ends were cut back, 4 bases at V and 2 bases at J, with 11 bases in the middle. The CDR3 has 14 residues. From germline, CDR1 is SGHVS and CDR2 FQNEAQ. CDR3 DNA sequence: TGTGCCAGCAGCTGGTTAGGGGTTAACACTGAAGCTTTCTTT. It yields the protein CASSWLGVNTEAFF.

In its sample, this clonotype was seen many times. The chain has TRBV7-2 and TRBJ1-4, with 10 bases matching TRBD1. This CDR3 is built from 14 residues. After removal of 4 bases from V and 8 bases from J, the junction contained 4 bases not matched to a gene. Per germline, CDR1 SGHTA and CDR2 FQGNSA. CDR3: CASSWGQGWEKLFF. The CDR3 region has the DNA TGTGCCAGCAGCTGGGGACAGGGGTGGGAAAAACTGTTTTTT.

This clonotype was seen a single time. A read error is possible here, since a much larger clone lies one base away. The gene calls are TRBV28 and TRBJ1-5, with D uncertain. There are 15 residues in the CDR3. The germline CDR1 and CDR2 sequences are MDHEN and SYDVKM. The CDR3 bases are TGTGCCAGCAGTCCAGCTACTTATAGCAATCAGCGCCAGCATTTT. It translates to CASSPATYSNQRQHF.

The chain employs TRBV2 and TRBJ1-6, with 9 positions matching TRBD1. CDR3 size: 19 residues. CDR1 is SNHLY, CDR2 FYNNEI, per germline. Trimming took 6 bases from V and 3 from J; bases not matched to a gene: 15. Here the CDR3 DNA reads TGTGCCAGCAGAGTGGACAGGGGACTGTTGGGACTCTATAATTCACCCCTCCACTTT. This gives the protein CASRVDRGLLGLYNSPLHF.

This clonotype was observed at least ten times. The chain has TRBV7-2 and TRBJ2-5; 11 nucleotides agree with TRBD2. The length of the CDR3 is 15 residues. V lost 5 bases to trimming and J lost 5 bases; unmatched junction nucleotides: 7. The V gene's germline CDR1 is SGHTA and CDR2 FQGNSA. Here the CDR3 DNA reads TGTGCCAGCAGCCCACTTAGCGGGGGGGCTGAGACCCAGTACTTC. Amino acid sequence: CASSPLSGGAETQYF.

The chain joins TRBV25-1 to TRBJ1-1; maybe TRBD1 (6 bases). The CDR3 is 15 amino acids. Trimming stripped 1 base from V and 1 base from J, with 10 bases between. Germline lookup yields CDR1 MGHDK and CDR2 SYGVNS. The CDR3 is CASSELNRENTEAFF. In DNA form, the CDR3 reads TGTGCCAGCAGTGAATTGAACAGGGAGAACACTGAAGCTTTCTTT.

The table lists this clonotype with many counts. CDR3 in DNA: TGTGCCAGCAAATCACAGGGATTGGCGGCTGAAGCTTTCTTT. Translation gives CASKSQGLAAEAFF. The chain employs TRBV7-2 and TRBJ1-1; D might be TRBD1 (6 bases). Trimming cost V 7 bases and J 6 bases, with 18 bases left between them. Per germline, CDR1 SGHTA and CDR2 FQGNSA. The CDR3 covers 14 residues.

This clonotype was seen at least ten times. This sequence may be a read error, since a much larger clone differs from it by one base. This sequence joins TRBV27 and TRBJ2-6; no reliable D call. V lost 5 bases to trimming and J lost 0 bases, with 5 bases between them. Germline lookup yields CDR1 MNHEY and CDR2 SMNVEV (reference sequence). The CDR3 length is 14 residues. CDR3 amino acids: CASSDFSGANVLTF. The CDR3 DNA reads as TGTGCCAGCAGTGATTTCTCTGGGGCCAACGTCCTGACTTTC. The entire variable domain, with the rest obtained from reference TRBV27 and TRBJ2-6, is as follows: EAQVTQNPRYLITVTGKKLTVTCSQNMNHEYMSWYRQDPGLGLRQIYYSMNVEVTDKGDVPEGYKVSRKEKRNFPLILESPSPNQTSLYFCASSDFSGANVLTFGAGSRLTVL.

This clonotype appeared many times. This chain uses TRBV20-1 with TRBJ1-1; the D is unclear. This CDR3 comprises 13 residues. Per germline, CDR1 DFQATT and CDR2 SNEGSKA (reference sequence). The V gene lost 3 bases and the J gene lost 1 base, with 9 bases spanning the gap. The DNA of the CDR3 is TGCAGTGCTAGTGAGTCAGGGAACACTGAAGCTTTCTTT. As protein: CSASESGNTEAFF.